This TCR beta chain was recorded in a study of early T cells in non-severe SARS-CoV-2 infection. This CDR3 contains 14 residues. In germline, CDR1 is SEHNR, CDR2 FQNEAQ (reference sequence). V dropped 5 bases and J dropped 5; count of bases not matched to a gene: 3. This clonotype was counted ten times or more. TCRdb processed the 5' RACE reads anew with MiXCR; each CDR3 protein has one entry. The data contain fewer than 35,000 distinct CDR3 sequences, approximately 6.3% of them singletons. The receptor was derived from an adult who was a healthcare worker with PCR-confirmed SARS-CoV-2 infection or an uninfected control (not recorded which). The J gene is TRBJ2-3, the V gene TRBV7-9, with TRBD2 matching 11 bases. The specimen was whole blood. The DNA of the CDR3 is TGTGCCAGCAGCGCGACTAGCGGGAAAGATACGCAGTATTTT. Translated: CASSATSGKDTQYF.